Below, 2 T cell receptor beta chains from the same sample are listed, as sequenced in a study of OX40 agonist ivuxolimab in advanced cancers. Here immunoSEQ multiplex PCR was the method, and the copy in TCRdb shows in-frame clones only, minus some. The data contain tens of thousands of clones, roughly nine tenths of them singletons. The source material was CD4+ or CD8+ T cells sorted from blood, sampled in a trial of the OX40 agonist ivuxolimab. The receptors shown here come from an adult with an advanced solid tumor such as melanoma, head and neck, liver or kidney cancer.

This rearrangement joins TRBV28 to TRBJ1-2; D ambiguous. Trimming cost V 2 bases and J 4 bases, with 8 bases left between them. The germline V gene has CDR1 MDHEN and CDR2 SYDVKM. The CDR3 spans 13 residues. The CDR3 nucleotides are TGTGCCAGCAGTTTACCCGTCTCCTATGGCTACACCTTC. Its protein is CASSLPVSYGYTF.

This chain connects TRBV5-1 to TRBJ2-1, with 14 positions matching TRBD2. The trim removed 4 bases at V and 7 bases at J, leaving 4 bases unmatched. CDR3 size: 15 residues. Germline V gene sequence: CDR1 SGHRS, CDR2 YFSETQ. The CDR3 sequence: CASSIGTSGGNEQFF. The CDR3 coding sequence is TGCGCCAGCAGCATCGGGACTAGCGGGGGTAATGAGCAGTTCTTC.